Sequencing of this TCR beta chain was carried out in a study of control samples from healthy donors and cancer patients. Trimming stripped 2 bases from V and 2 bases from J, with 10 bases between. The CDR3 sequence is 14 residues long. Per the germline V gene, CDR1 is MNHEY and CDR2 is SVGAGI. The assay was immunoSEQ multiplex PCR, and TCRdb's table has in-frame clones only and misses some. The data show over 100,000 clones, around 93% seen once. The sequenced sample was blood. The rearrangement links TRBV6-5 to TRBJ2-7; weak D call: TRBD1 (6 bases). The clonotype comes from a woman in her forties or fifties in good health. The CDR3 loop reads CASSYRGLTYEQYF. The CDR3 DNA follows: TGTGCCAGCAGTTACAGGGGGTTGACCTACGAGCAGTACTTC.